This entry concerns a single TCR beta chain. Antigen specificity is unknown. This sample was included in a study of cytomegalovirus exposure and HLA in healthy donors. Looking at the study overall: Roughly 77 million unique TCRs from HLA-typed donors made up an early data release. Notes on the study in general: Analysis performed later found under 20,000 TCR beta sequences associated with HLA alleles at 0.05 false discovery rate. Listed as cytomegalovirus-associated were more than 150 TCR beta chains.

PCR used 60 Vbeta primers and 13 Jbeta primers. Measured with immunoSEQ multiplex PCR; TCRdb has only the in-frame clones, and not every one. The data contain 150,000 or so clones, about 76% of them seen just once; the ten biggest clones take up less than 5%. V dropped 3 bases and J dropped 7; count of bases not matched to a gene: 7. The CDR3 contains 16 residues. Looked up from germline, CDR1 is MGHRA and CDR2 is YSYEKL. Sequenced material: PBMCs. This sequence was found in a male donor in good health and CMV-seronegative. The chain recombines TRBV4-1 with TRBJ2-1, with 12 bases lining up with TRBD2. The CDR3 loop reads CASSQQRLAGVNEQFF. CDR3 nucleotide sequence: TGCGCCAGCAGCCAGCAGAGACTAGCGGGAGTAAATGAGCAGTTCTTC.